This T cell receptor beta chain stems from a study of CD8 T cells in Susac syndrome. Random hexamers served to reverse transcribe about 0.5 to 1 ug RNA. An immunoSEQ multiplex PCR generated amplified TCR beta CDR3 products spanning 54 Vbeta and 13 Jbeta. TCRdb fed the immunoSEQ multiplex PCR reads into MiXCR, producing one record per CDR3 protein. In the table there are some 18,000 distinct CDR3 sequences, 85% to 95% of which are singletons. Trimming stripped 4 bases from V and 3 bases from J, with 7 bases between. The CDR3 is 12 residues long. The germline V gene has CDR1 SEHNR and CDR2 FQNEAQ (reference sequence).

The sequenced material came from CD8+ T cells from PBMCs. The gene calls are TRBV7-9 and TRBJ2-7, with D unclear. The TCR comes from a human donor in good health. In nucleotides, the CDR3 is TGTGCCAGCAGCTCGCAAATCTACGAGCAGTACTTC. Its translation is CASSSQIYEQYF.